Shown below are 10 T cell receptor beta chains from a single sample sequenced in a study of Ad26.COV2.S vaccination and SARS-CoV-2 variants listed by TCRdb under 2021. The treatment or condition label of this sample denotes: some 20 received Ad26.COV2.S at low or high dose, single or two shots; 5 received placebo; per-sample allocation not given. For vaccine and placebo recipients, the sequenced repertoires came from samples collected on day 63 after the first injection. Receptor amplification or capture employed the immunoSEQ multiplex PCR assay. The immuneACCESS repertoire file appears here via TCRdb, limited to in-frame rearrangements. These files lack a portion of the clones; in checked studies, under half of the deficit traces to unresolved V genes, and the cause of the others is not known. The sample has roughly 450,000 clones on record, around 90% of them singletons. The ten largest clones add up to over 9% of the sample.

The sequences come from peripheral blood, collected in a trial of Ad26.COV2.S vaccine versus placebo. All receptors derive from a person between 18 and 65 years old who received the Ad26.COV2.S COVID-19 vaccine or a placebo.

This chain uses TRBV6-5 with TRBJ1-2; no firm D call. CDR3 length: 15 residues. Germline V gene sequence: CDR1 MNHEY, CDR2 SVGAGI. V shed 0 bases and J shed 7 bases, with 15 bases lying between them. CDR3 protein: CASSYSRTSAGGYTF. CDR3 nucleotides: TGTGCCAGCAGTTACTCGAGGACTTCGGCAGGTGGCTACACCTTC.

The gene calls are TRBV5-1 and TRBJ1-2; 9 bases fit TRBD1. The germline CDR1 and CDR2 sequences are SGHRS and YFSETQ. The V segment lost 3 bases and the J segment 8 bases; nucleotides outside the gene matches: 11. There are 15 residues in the CDR3. CDR3 sequence (DNA): TGCGCCAGCAGCTCGGAGACAGGGGGTTCTCGGGGCTACACCTTC. Translated: CASSSETGGSRGYTF.

CDR3 nucleotides: TGTGCCAGCAGTGAAGGAGCACCCAGGTTGTCCGGGGGTATTGCTTTCTTT. This encodes CASSEGAPRLSGGIAFF. The chain is built from TRBV2 and TRBJ1-1; D is possibly TRBD1 (5 bases). The germline gives CDR1 SNHLY, CDR2 FYNNEI. V lost 1 base and J 11 bases, leaving 26 bases between the germline ends. This CDR3 is 17 amino acids long. The whole variable domain, filled in from reference TRBV2 and TRBJ1-1, reads EPEVTQTPSHQVTQMGQEVILRCVPISNHLYFYWYRQILGQKVEFLVSFYNNEISEKSEIFDDQFSVERPDGSNFTLKIRSTKLEDSAMYFCASSEGAPRLSGGIAFFGQGTRLTVV.

This chain links TRBV4-3 with TRBJ1-1; maybe TRBD1 (5 bases). Germline V gives CDR1 LGHNA, CDR2 YSLEER. Trimming took off 0 bases at V and 5 bases at J, with 10 bases between the two ends. The CDR3 length is 14 residues. CDR3 sequence: CASSQEGGRTEAFF. CDR3 bases: TGCGCCAGCAGCCAAGAGGGGGGGAGGACTGAAGCTTTCTTT.

This clone was detected only once. The chain couples TRBV27 to TRBJ2-5, with 10 positions matching TRBD2. Trimming took 3 bases from V and 5 from J; bases not matched to a gene: 6. There are 15 residues in the CDR3. The germline V gene encodes CDR1 MNHEY and CDR2 SMNVEV (reference sequence). This CDR3 is CASSFGTSGTETQYF. Written as DNA, the CDR3 is TGTGCCAGCAGTTTTGGAACTAGCGGGACGGAGACCCAGTACTTC.

The rearrangement joins TRBV6-5 to TRBJ2-7; no reliable D call. This CDR3 has 13 residues. Germline lookup yields CDR1 MNHEY and CDR2 SVGAGI. Trimming removed 5 bases from V and 7 bases from J, with 15 bases in between. CDR3 amino acids: CASSSTHGDEQYF. CDR3 in DNA: TGTGCCAGCAGTAGTACGCACGGTGATGAGCAGTACTTC.

The chain recombines TRBV1 with TRBJ1-1; whether TRBD1, the table's D call, matches the DNA was not checked. TRBV1 is assigned pseudogene status. The CDR3 covers 18 residues. Written as DNA, the CDR3 is TGCACCAGCAGCCAAGATTTGAAGGGGGTATTCCGGGCCCTCGAAGCTTTCTTT. Translated: CTSSQDLKGVFRALEAFF.

This clone was counted between two and nine times. This sequence joins TRBV27 and TRBJ2-7, with D possibly being TRBD1 (6 bases). Trimming shortened V by 2 bases and J by 0 bases, and 8 bases separated the two germline ends. CDR1 MNHEY and CDR2 SMNVEV come from the germline V gene (reference sequence). The CDR3 has 14 amino acids. The DNA for the CDR3 is TGTGCCAGCAGTTTAGACAGGACCTCCTACGAGCAGTACTTC. Its translation: CASSLDRTSYEQYF.

The chain joins TRBV7-9 to TRBJ2-1; 9 bases line up with TRBD2. Trimming removed 5 bases from V and 7 bases from J; junction bases left unmatched: 21. Germline V CDR1 and CDR2: SEHNR, FQNEAQ (reference sequence). The CDR3 loop spans 19 amino acids. CDR3 DNA: TGTGCCAGCAGCCCTCTCATGGGGGGGCTTAGCGGGAGCACGAATGAGCAGTTCTTC. It yields the protein CASSPLMGGLSGSTNEQFF.

This clone was found a few times. The chain has TRBV4-1 and TRBJ2-7; 7 nucleotides align to TRBD1. The CDR3 covers 13 residues. Germline V gives CDR1 MGHRA, CDR2 YSYEKL. The trim removed 3 bases at V and 6 bases at J, leaving 5 bases unmatched. The CDR3 nucleotides are TGCGCCAGCAGCCATCGGAAGGGGGCCGAGCAGTACTTC. Its translation is CASSHRKGAEQYF.